This passage covers 17 T cell receptor beta chains from one sample sequenced in a study of T-cell reconstitution after alpha-beta-depleted transplantation in children. TCRbeta library preparation incorporated unique molecular identifiers. MiXCR, run by TCRdb on the PCR reads, gives a single entry per CDR3 protein. The repertoire has 550,000 to 600,000 distinct CDR3 sequences, 23% of them found once; the top ten carry about 14%. This sample comprised PBMCs, mostly from graft donor cells, obtained 360 days after TCRalphabeta/CD19-depleted stem cell transplant. These TCRs come from a boy under two years old who had a stem cell transplant for acute myeloid leukemia, so the T cells may come from the graft donor.

This clonotype has at least ten counts. For the CDR3, the DNA is TGTGCCAGCAGCACACGGAGGGACAGGGGCCACGAGCAGTACTTC. Amino acid sequence: CASSTRRDRGHEQYF. The chain has TRBV7-2 and TRBJ2-7, with 10 bases matching TRBD1. Germline V lookup: CDR1 SGHTA, CDR2 FQGNSA. This CDR3 comprises 15 residues. Germline trimming cut 5 bases from V and 5 bases from J; bases unmatched to any gene: 9.

V usage is TRBV12-3 or TRBV12-4 and J usage is TRBJ2-2; D is ambiguous. V was trimmed by 6 bases and J by 5 bases, leaving 10 bases between them. CDR3 length equals 13 residues. The CDR3 region has the DNA TGTGCCAGCAGCCCCACGCCTACCGGGGAGCTGTTTTTT. Translation gives CASSPTPTGELFF.

The chain recombines TRBV12-3 or TRBV12-4 with TRBJ2-2; TRBD1 aligns across 9 bases. This CDR3 has 14 amino acids. V trimming: 6 bases; J trimming: 6 bases; junction bases outside the gene matches: 5. The CDR3 here is CASSHDRGAGELFF. In nucleotides, the CDR3 is TGTGCCAGCAGCCACGACAGGGGGGCCGGGGAGCTGTTTTTT.

The genes are TRBV6-1 and TRBJ2-1; D may correspond to TRBD1 or TRBD2 (5 bases each). The V end was cut by 3 bases, the J end by 4 bases, with 10 bases between. Germline CDR1 and CDR2: MNHNS and SASEGT. The CDR3 is made up of 14 amino acids. The CDR3 bases are TGTGCCAGCAGTGATCCGGGGCCTTACAATGAGCAGTTCTTC. Amino acids: CASSDPGPYNEQFF.

This clonotype was detected many times. The chain is built from TRBV5-1 and TRBJ1-3; 10 bases are a match to TRBD1. The CDR3 length is 16 residues. After removal of 4 bases from V and 3 bases from J, the junction contained 7 bases not matched to a gene. Germline CDR1 is SGHRS and CDR2 is YFSETQ. CDR3 in amino acids: CASSGTTGGYGNTIYF. The CDR3 DNA follows: TGCGCCAGCAGCGGAACGACAGGGGGCTATGGAAACACCATATATTTT. The whole variable domain, filled in from reference TRBV5-1 and TRBJ1-3, reads KAGVTQTPRYLIKTRGQQVTLSCSPISGHRSVSWYQQTPGQGLQFLFEYFSETQRNKGNFPGRFSGRQFSNSRSEMNVSTLELGDSALYLCASSGTTGGYGNTIYFGEGSWLTVV.

This clonotype has ten or more counts. V usage is TRBV20-1 and J usage is TRBJ2-1; 9 positions agree with TRBD2. Germline V lookup: CDR1 DFQATT, CDR2 SNEGSKA (reference sequence). J lost 0 bases, V lost 3 bases, and 9 bases had no gene match. This CDR3 comprises 17 residues. The CDR3 spells CSASPGTSPLSYNEQFF. The CDR3 DNA reads TGCAGTGCTAGTCCCGGGACTAGCCCCCTCTCCTACAATGAGCAGTTCTTC.

The rearrangement links TRBV4-3 to TRBJ2-3; TRBD1 matches 8 bases. V was clipped by 8 bases and J by 0 bases; unmatched bases: 7. Germline V gives CDR1 LGHNA, CDR2 YSLEER. The CDR3 sequence is 15 residues long. The CDR3 nucleotides read TGCGCCAGCTCGGATCGGACAGGGAGCACAGATACGCAGTATTTT. This encodes CASSDRTGSTDTQYF.

In this sample, this clonotype turned up once. This sequence joins TRBV5-1 and TRBJ1-2; D is uncertain. V was cut by 4 bases and J by 6 bases, with 19 bases left in between. CDR3 size: 15 residues. Germline V gives CDR1 SGHRS, CDR2 YFSETQ. The CDR3 nucleotides are TGCGCCAGCAGCCCCCGCCCTGACCAAGGCAATGGCTACACCTTC. Translating gives CASSPRPDQGNGYTF. The whole variable domain, remainder taken from reference TRBV5-1 and TRBJ1-2, is KAGVTQTPRYLIKTRGQQVTLSCSPISGHRSVSWYQQTPGQGLQFLFEYFSETQRNKGNFPGRFSGRQFSNSRSEMNVSTLELGDSALYLCASSPRPDQGNGYTFGSGTRLTVV.

This clonotype has just a few counts. The gene calls are TRBV24-1 and TRBJ2-1, with D hard to call. CDR3 length equals 14 residues. Germline assignment: CDR1 KGHDR and CDR2 SFDVKD. V was clipped by 2 bases and J by 8 bases, with 12 bases between them. The CDR3 DNA sequence: TGTGCCACCAGTGATTGGGTGGTTGAAGATGAGCAGTTCTTC. Translated: CATSDWVVEDEQFF.

The chain recombines TRBV29-1 with TRBJ1-2; D gene unclear. Germline-derived CDR1 and CDR2 are SQVTM and ANQGSEA. With 2 bases removed from V and 7 bases from J, the gap between germline ends came to 8 bases. The CDR3 runs to 11 residues. The CDR3 nucleotides are TGCAGCGTTGAAAAGGGAGGTGGCTACACCTTC. This codes for CSVEKGGGYTF.

This clonotype was recorded at least ten times. V is TRBV6-5 and J is TRBJ2-7, with unresolved D. Germline CDR1 reads MNHEY; CDR2 reads SVGAGI. Trimming removed 2 bases from V and 3 bases from J, with 8 bases in between. The CDR3 loop spans 13 amino acids. This CDR3 is CASSYRARYEQYF. DNA for the CDR3: TGTGCCAGCAGTTACCGGGCCCGCTACGAGCAGTACTTC.

The chain uses TRBV20-1 and TRBJ1-5; no clear D. This CDR3 region has 16 residues. From germline, CDR1 is DFQATT and CDR2 SNEGSKA (reference sequence). V was cut by 6 bases and J by 6 bases, with 24 bases left in between. DNA of the CDR3: TGCAGTGCCTCCGCCAGTGCGGACGGGCATCCTCAGCCCCAGCATTTT. Protein product: CSASASADGHPQPQHF.

This clonotype has more than one count but fewer than ten. The chain has TRBV12-3 or TRBV12-4 and TRBJ1-1; D remains ambiguous. This CDR3 has 12 residues. V was clipped by 5 bases and J by 7 bases, with 11 bases between them. The CDR3 nucleotides read TGTGCCAGCAGTGACCTACGGGGTGAAGCTTTCTTT. Translating gives CASSDLRGEAFF.

Only a few counts were recorded for this clonotype. The chain carries TRBV9 and TRBJ1-1; D call uncertain. V was cut by 3 bases and J by 6 bases, with 21 bases left in between. This CDR3 has 16 amino acids. Germline-derived CDR1 and CDR2 are SGDLS and YYNGEE. The CDR3 DNA is TGTGCCAGCAGCGATAGTTCGAAGGGTTTCCCCCCTGAAGCTTTCTTT. Translated: CASSDSSKGFPPEAFF. Drawing the rest from reference TRBV9 and TRBJ1-1, the complete variable domain is DSGVTQTPKHLITATGQRVTLRCSPRSGDLSVYWYQQSLDQGLQFLIQYYNGEERAKGNILERFSAQQFPDLHSELNLSSLELGDSALYFCASSDSSKGFPPEAFFGQGTRLTVV.

This clonotype has ten or more counts. This chain joins TRBV28 and TRBJ2-1; a possible D gene is TRBD2 (6 bases). Trimming stripped 8 bases from V and 4 bases from J, with 15 bases between. Germline V gene data show CDR1 as MDHEN and CDR2 as SYDVKM. CDR3 length: 14 residues. CDR3 bases: TGTGCCAGCTATACCGGGGGTTCATACAATGAGCAGTTCTTC. Its protein is CASYTGGSYNEQFF.

This clonotype appeared many times. In DNA form, the CDR3 reads TGTGCCAGCGGTACTCAGCCCCAGCATTTT. It specifies CASGTQPQHF. The rearrangement links TRBV6-2 or TRBV6-3 to TRBJ1-5; D gene uncertain. Germline CDR1 and CDR2: MNHEY and SVGEGT. V lost 8 bases and J lost 6, with 5 bases in between. The CDR3 sequence is 10 residues long.

This clonotype was counted a few times. This chain links TRBV6-5 with TRBJ2-7, with a weak D call TRBD2 (6 bases). Trimming took off 4 bases at V and 3 bases at J, with 10 bases between the two ends. The CDR3 runs to 13 residues. The germline V gene encodes CDR1 MNHEY and CDR2 SVGAGI. CDR3 sequence: CASSSGGVYEQYF. CDR3 sequence (DNA): TGTGCCAGCAGTTCTGGAGGGGTCTACGAGCAGTACTTC.